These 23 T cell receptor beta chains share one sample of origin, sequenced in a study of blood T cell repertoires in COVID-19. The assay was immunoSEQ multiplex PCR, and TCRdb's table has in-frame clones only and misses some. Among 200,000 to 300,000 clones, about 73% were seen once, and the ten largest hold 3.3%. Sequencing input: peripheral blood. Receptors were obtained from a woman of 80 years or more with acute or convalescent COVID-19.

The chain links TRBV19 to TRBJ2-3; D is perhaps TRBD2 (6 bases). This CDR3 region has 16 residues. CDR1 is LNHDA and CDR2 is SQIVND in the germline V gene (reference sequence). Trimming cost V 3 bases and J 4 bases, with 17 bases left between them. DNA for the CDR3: TGTGCCAGTAGTATGGCTGGAGGGGCTGGGGCAGATACGCAGTATTTT. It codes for CASSMAGGAGADTQYF. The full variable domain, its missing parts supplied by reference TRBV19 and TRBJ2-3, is DGGITQSPKYLFRKEGQNVTLSCEQNLNHDAMYWYRQDPGQGLRLIYYSQIVNDFQKGDIAEGYSVSREKKESFPLTVTSAQKNPTAFYLCASSMAGGAGADTQYFGPGTRLTVL.

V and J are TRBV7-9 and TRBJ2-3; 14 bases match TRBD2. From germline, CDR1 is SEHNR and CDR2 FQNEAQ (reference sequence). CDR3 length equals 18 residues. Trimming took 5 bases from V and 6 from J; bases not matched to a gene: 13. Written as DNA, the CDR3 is TGTGCCAGCAGCCCCCCGATCAGACTAGCGGGAGGGTTGGATACGCAGTATTTT. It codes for CASSPPIRLAGGLDTQYF.

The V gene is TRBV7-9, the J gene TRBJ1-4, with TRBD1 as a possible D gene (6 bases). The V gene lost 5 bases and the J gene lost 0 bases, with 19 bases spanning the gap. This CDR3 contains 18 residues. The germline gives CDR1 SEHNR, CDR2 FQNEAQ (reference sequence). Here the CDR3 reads CASSLGLNRASTNEKLFF. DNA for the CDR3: TGTGCCAGCAGCCTTGGATTAAACAGGGCCTCAACTAATGAAAAACTGTTTTTT.

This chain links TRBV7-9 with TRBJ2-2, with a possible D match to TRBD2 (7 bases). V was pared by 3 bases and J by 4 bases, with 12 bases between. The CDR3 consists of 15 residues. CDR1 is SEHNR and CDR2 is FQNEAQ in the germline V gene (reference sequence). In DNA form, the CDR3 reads TGTGCCAGCAGCTTCGGGGGGCGTAGCACCGGGGAGCTGTTTTTT. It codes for CASSFGGRSTGELFF.

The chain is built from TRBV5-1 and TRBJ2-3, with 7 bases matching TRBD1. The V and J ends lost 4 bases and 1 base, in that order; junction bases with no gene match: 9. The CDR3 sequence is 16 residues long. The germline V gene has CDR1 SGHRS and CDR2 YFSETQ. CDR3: CASSSGQAGGTDTQYF. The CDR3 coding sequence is TGCGCCAGCAGCAGTGGACAGGCCGGCGGCACAGATACGCAGTATTTT. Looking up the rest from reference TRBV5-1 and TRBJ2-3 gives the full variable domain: KAGVTQTPRYLIKTRGQQVTLSCSPISGHRSVSWYQQTPGQGLQFLFEYFSETQRNKGNFPGRFSGRQFSNSRSEMNVSTLELGDSALYLCASSSGQAGGTDTQYFGPGTRLTVL.

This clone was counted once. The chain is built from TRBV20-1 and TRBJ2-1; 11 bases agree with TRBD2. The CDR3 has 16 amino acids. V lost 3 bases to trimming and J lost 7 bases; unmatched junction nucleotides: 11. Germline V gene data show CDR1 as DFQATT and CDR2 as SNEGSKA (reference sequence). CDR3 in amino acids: CSASKDISGRGNEQFF. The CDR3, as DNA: TGCAGTGCTAGTAAGGATATTAGCGGGAGGGGGAATGAGCAGTTCTTC.

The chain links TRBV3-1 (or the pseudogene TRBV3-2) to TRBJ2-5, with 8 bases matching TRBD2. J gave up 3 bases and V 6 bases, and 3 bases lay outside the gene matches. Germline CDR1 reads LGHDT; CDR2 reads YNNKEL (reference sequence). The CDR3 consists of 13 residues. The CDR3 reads CASRAGGEETQYF. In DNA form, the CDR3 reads TGTGCCAGCAGGGCCGGGGGGGAAGAGACCCAGTACTTC.

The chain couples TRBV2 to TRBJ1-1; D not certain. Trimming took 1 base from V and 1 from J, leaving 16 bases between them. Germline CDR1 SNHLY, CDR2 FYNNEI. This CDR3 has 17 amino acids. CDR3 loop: CASSEGSGPRGNTEAFF. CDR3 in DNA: TGTGCCAGCAGTGAAGGCTCCGGGCCCCGGGGGAACACTGAAGCTTTCTTT.

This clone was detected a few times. In DNA form, the CDR3 reads TGTGCCAGCAGTTTAGGGACAGGCTATGGCTACACCTTC. Its protein is CASSLGTGYGYTF. The rearrangement uses TRBV12-3 or TRBV12-4 and TRBJ1-2, with TRBD1 identical over 7 bases. The CDR3 spans 13 residues. V shed 1 base and J 4 bases; nucleotides not matched to a gene: 0.

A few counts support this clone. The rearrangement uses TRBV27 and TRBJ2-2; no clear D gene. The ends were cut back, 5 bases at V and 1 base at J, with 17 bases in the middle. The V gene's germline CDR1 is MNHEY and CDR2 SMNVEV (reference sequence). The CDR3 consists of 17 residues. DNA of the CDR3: TGTGCCAGCAGTAACCGGGTCAGACCAGAGAACACCGGGGAGCTGTTTTTT. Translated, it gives CASSNRVRPENTGELFF.

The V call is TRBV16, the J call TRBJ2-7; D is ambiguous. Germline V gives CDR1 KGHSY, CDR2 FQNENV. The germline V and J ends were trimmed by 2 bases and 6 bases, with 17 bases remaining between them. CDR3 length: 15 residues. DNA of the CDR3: TGTGCCAGCAGCCAAATGACTCCAGCTCTGGTCGAGCAGTACTTC. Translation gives CASSQMTPALVEQYF. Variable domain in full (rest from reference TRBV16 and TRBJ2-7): GEEVAQTPKHLVRGEGQKAKLYCAPIKGHSYVFWYQQVLKNEFKFLISFQNENVFDETGMPKERFSAKCLPNSPCSLEIQATKLEDSAVYFCASSQMTPALVEQYFGPGTRLTVT.

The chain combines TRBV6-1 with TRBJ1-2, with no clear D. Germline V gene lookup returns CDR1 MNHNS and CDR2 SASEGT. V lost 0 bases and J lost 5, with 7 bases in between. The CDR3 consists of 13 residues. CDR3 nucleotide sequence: TGTGCCAGCAGTGAAGCCTCGGGGTATGGCTACACCTTC. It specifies CASSEASGYGYTF.

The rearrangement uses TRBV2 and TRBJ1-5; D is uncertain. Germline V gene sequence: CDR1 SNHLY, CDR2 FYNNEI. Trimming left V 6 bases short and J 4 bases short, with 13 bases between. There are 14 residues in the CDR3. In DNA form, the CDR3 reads TGTGCCAGCAGCTATATCTACTCAAATCAGCCCCAGCATTTT. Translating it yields CASSYIYSNQPQHF.

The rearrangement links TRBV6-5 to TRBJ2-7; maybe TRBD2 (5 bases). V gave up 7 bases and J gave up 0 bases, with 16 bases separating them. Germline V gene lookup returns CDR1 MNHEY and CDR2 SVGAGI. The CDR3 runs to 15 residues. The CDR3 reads CASTKTSRGSYEQYF. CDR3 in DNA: TGTGCCAGCACTAAAACTAGTCGGGGCTCCTACGAGCAGTACTTC.

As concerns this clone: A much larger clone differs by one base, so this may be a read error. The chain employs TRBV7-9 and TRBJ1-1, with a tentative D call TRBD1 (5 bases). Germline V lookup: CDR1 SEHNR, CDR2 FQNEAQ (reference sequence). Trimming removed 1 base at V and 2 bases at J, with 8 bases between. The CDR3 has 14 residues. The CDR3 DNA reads TGTGCCAGCAGCTTAGGACAGATCAACACTGAAGCTTTCTTT. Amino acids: CASSLGQINTEAFF.

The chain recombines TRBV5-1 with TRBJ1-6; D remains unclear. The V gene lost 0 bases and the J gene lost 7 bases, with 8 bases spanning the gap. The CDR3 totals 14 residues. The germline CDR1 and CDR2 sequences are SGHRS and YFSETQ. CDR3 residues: CASSLDSSNSPLHF. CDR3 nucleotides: TGCGCCAGCAGCTTGGACAGTTCGAATTCACCCCTCCACTTT. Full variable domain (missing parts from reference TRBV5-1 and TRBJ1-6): KAGVTQTPRYLIKTRGQQVTLSCSPISGHRSVSWYQQTPGQGLQFLFEYFSETQRNKGNFPGRFSGRQFSNSRSEMNVSTLELGDSALYLCASSLDSSNSPLHFGNGTRLTVT.

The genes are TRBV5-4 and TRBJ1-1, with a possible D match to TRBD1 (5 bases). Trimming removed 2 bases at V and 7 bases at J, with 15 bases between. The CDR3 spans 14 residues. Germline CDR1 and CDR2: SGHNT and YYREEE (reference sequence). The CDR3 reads CASSFDSTEREAFF. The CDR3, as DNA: TGTGCCAGCAGCTTTGATTCGACAGAGCGTGAAGCTTTCTTT.

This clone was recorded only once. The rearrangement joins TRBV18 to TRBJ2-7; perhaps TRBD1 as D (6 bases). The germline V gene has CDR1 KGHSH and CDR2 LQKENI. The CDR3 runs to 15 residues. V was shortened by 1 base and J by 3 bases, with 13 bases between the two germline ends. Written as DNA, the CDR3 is TGTGCCAGCTCACCACAACAGGGCAGAAACTACGAGCAGTACTTC. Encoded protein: CASSPQQGRNYEQYF.

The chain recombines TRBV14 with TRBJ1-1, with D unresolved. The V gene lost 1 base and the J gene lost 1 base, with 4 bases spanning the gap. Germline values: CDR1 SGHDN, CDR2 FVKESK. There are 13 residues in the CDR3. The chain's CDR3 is CASSQVENTEAFF. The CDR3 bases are TGTGCCAGCAGCCAAGTAGAGAACACTGAAGCTTTCTTT.

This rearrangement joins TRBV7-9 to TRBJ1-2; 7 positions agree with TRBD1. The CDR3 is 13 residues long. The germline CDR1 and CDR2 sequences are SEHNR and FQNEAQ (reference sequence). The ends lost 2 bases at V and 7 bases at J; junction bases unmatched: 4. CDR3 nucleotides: TGTGCCAGCAGCTTAACAGGGGAGAGTGGCTACACCTTC. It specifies CASSLTGESGYTF.

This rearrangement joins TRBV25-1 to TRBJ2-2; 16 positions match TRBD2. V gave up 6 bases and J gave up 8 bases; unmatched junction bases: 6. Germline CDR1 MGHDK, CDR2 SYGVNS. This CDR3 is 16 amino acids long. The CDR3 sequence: CASSGGLAGGLGELFF. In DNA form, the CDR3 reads TGTGCCAGCAGCGGGGGACTAGCGGGAGGGCTTGGGGAGCTGTTTTTT.

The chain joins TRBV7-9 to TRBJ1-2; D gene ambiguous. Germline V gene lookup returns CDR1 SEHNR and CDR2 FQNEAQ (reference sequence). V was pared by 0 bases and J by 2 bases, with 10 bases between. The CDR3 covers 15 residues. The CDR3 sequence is CASSLAQSGNYGYTF. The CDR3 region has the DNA TGTGCCAGCAGCTTAGCGCAGTCGGGGAACTATGGCTACACCTTC.

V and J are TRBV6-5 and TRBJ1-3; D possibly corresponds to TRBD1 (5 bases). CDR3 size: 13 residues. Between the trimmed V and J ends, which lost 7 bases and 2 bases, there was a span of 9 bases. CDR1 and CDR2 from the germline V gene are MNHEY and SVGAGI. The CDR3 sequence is CASMGGAGNTIYF. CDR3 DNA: TGTGCCAGCATGGGGGGGGCTGGAAACACCATATATTTT.